The 32 T cell receptor beta chains below come from one sample, sequenced in a study of blood T cell repertoires in COVID-19. Profiling relied on immunoSEQ multiplex PCR, and the TCRdb table lists in-frame clones only, not all of them. The sample includes under 65,000 clones, 65% to 90% of them seen just once. Sequenced: peripheral blood. The receptors stem from a man aged 55 to 69 with acute or convalescent COVID-19.

The chain couples TRBV10-3 to TRBJ2-1, with 14 bases identical to TRBD2. J was trimmed by 4 bases and V by 4 bases; bases with no gene match: 3. This CDR3 is built from 16 residues. CDR1 is ENHRY, CDR2 SYGVKD, per germline. The CDR3 spells CAISGLAGGPYNEQFF. DNA for the CDR3: TGTGCCATCAGTGGACTAGCGGGAGGGCCTTACAATGAGCAGTTCTTC.

The chain is built from TRBV5-4 and TRBJ2-7; possibly TRBD2 for D (5 bases). There are 12 residues in the CDR3. Germline lookup yields CDR1 SGHNT and CDR2 YYREEE (reference sequence). The V gene lost 1 base and the J gene lost 5 bases, with 7 bases spanning the gap. The CDR3 here is CASSLWRDEQYF. CDR3 nucleotide sequence: TGTGCCAGCAGCTTGTGGCGGGACGAGCAGTACTTC.

The rearrangement uses TRBV19 and TRBJ2-7; a weak D match, TRBD2 (6 bases). The germline CDR1 and CDR2 sequences are LNHDA and SQIVND (reference sequence). V dropped 4 bases and J dropped 10 bases, with 17 bases sitting between them. This CDR3 has 13 amino acids. Written as DNA, the CDR3 is TGTGCCAGTAGTAACCGCCCCCATAGCGGTCAGTACTTC. Its protein product is CASSNRPHSGQYF.

The V and J genes are TRBV15 and TRBJ1-5, with TRBD1 matching over 10 bases. The CDR3 length is 16 residues. V lost 2 bases, J lost 4 bases, and 5 bases stayed unmatched. The germline CDR1 and CDR2 sequences are LNHNV and YYDKDF (reference sequence). In nucleotides, the CDR3 is TGTGCCACCAGCAGATCGACAGGGGGCGCGAATCAGCCCCAGCATTTT. Its translation: CATSRSTGGANQPQHF.

In its sample, this clone was seen a few times. The gene calls are TRBV27 and TRBJ2-7, with 11 bases lining up with TRBD1. CDR1 is MNHEY and CDR2 is SMNVEV in the germline V gene (reference sequence). This CDR3 is 15 amino acids long. V lost 4 bases, J lost 4 bases, and 6 bases stayed unmatched. The CDR3 loop is CASSSRTGGVYEQYF. For the CDR3, the DNA is TGTGCCAGCAGTTCCAGGACAGGGGGCGTGTACGAGCAGTACTTC.

The chain combines TRBV19 with TRBJ1-5; TRBD1 agrees at 9 bases. This CDR3 region has 18 residues. The germline gives CDR1 LNHDA, CDR2 SQIVND (reference sequence). V dropped 4 bases and J dropped 0; count of bases not matched to a gene: 10. CDR3 residues: CASSTALGTGYSNQPQHF. The CDR3 DNA sequence: TGTGCCAGTAGTACAGCCCTTGGGACAGGGTATAGCAATCAGCCCCAGCATTTT.

The chain uses TRBV5-4 and TRBJ1-2; 12 positions agree with TRBD1. From germline, CDR1 is SGHNT and CDR2 YYREEE (reference sequence). Germline trimming cut 7 bases from V and 6 bases from J; bases unmatched to any gene: 13. This CDR3 spans 16 amino acids. CDR3 residues: CASEVVGTGGKNGYTF. Here the CDR3 DNA reads TGTGCCAGCGAAGTAGTTGGGACAGGGGGCAAGAATGGCTACACCTTC.

V is TRBV7-2 and J is TRBJ1-2, with 8 bases that match TRBD1. CDR1 is SGHTA and CDR2 is FQGNSA in the germline V gene. The CDR3 length is 14 residues. V lost 5 bases and J lost 4; bases outside the gene matches: 6. In DNA form, the CDR3 reads TGTGCCAGCAGCAATGGACAGGGCACCTATGGCTACACCTTC. It yields the protein CASSNGQGTYGYTF.

The rearrangement uses TRBV20-1 and TRBJ2-3; 8 bases agree with TRBD1. Germline V gene lookup returns CDR1 DFQATT and CDR2 SNEGSKA (reference sequence). Unmatched junction bases numbered 11, after V lost 3 bases and J lost 6 bases. The length of the CDR3 is 15 residues. The CDR3 loop reads CSASWRTGSLDTQYF. Here the CDR3 DNA reads TGCAGTGCTAGTTGGCGGACAGGGAGCCTGGATACGCAGTATTTT.

This chain uses TRBV19 with TRBJ2-2; 9 bases fit TRBD1. Germline CDR1 reads LNHDA; CDR2 reads SQIVND (reference sequence). This CDR3 contains 14 residues. J was trimmed by 11 bases and V by 7 bases; bases with no gene match: 11. Written as DNA, the CDR3 is TGTGCCAGTACCTATCAGGGGACAGGGACCGAGCTGTTTTTT. Its protein product is CASTYQGTGTELFF.

As concerns this clone: Other DNA sequences in this specimen translate into the identical CDR3. This chain connects TRBV2 to TRBJ1-6, with D unclear. The CDR3 has 15 amino acids. The germline V gene encodes CDR1 SNHLY and CDR2 FYNNEI. V lost 3 bases and J 0 bases, leaving 6 bases between the germline ends. CDR3 in amino acids: CASSDPSSYNSPLHF. DNA of the CDR3: TGTGCCAGCAGTGACCCGAGCTCCTATAATTCACCCCTCCACTTT. The complete variable domain, with remaining parts taken from reference TRBV2 and TRBJ1-6, reads EPEVTQTPSHQVTQMGQEVILRCVPISNHLYFYWYRQILGQKVEFLVSFYNNEISEKSEIFDDQFSVERPDGSNFTLKIRSTKLEDSAMYFCASSDPSSYNSPLHFGNGTRLTVT.

The rearrangement links TRBV27 to TRBJ1-4; no definite D call. The CDR3 contains 13 residues. CDR1 is MNHEY and CDR2 is SMNVEV in the germline V gene (reference sequence). Between the trimmed V and J ends, which lost 2 bases and 13 bases, there was a span of 14 bases. The DNA for the CDR3 is TGTGCCAGCAGTTTAATACCACGGGAGCCACTGTTTTTT. It codes for CASSLIPREPLFF.

This chain links TRBV5-1 with TRBJ2-3, with 10 positions matching TRBD1. The CDR3 is made up of 16 amino acids. V shed 6 bases, J shed 4 bases, and the junction held 11 bases outside the gene matches. The germline V gene encodes CDR1 SGHRS and CDR2 YFSETQ. The CDR3 sequence: CASTTDRGKTADTQYF. CDR3 nucleotide sequence: TGCGCCAGCACTACGGACAGGGGGAAGACGGCAGATACGCAGTATTTT.

The genes are TRBV4-2 and TRBJ2-1; a possible D gene is TRBD2 (7 bases). Germline V CDR1 and CDR2: LGHNA, YNFKEQ. The CDR3 contains 15 residues. Trimming removed 2 bases at V and 7 bases at J, with 15 bases between. The CDR3 DNA is TGTGCCAGCAGCCAATGGGGGGGCCCCTGGAATGAGCAGTTCTTC. This encodes CASSQWGGPWNEQFF.

The chain uses TRBV7-3 and TRBJ1-6; a possible D gene is TRBD1 (5 bases). Germline CDR1 and CDR2: SGHTA and FQGTGA. The V and J ends lost 2 bases and 4 bases respectively, with 9 bases between them. The CDR3 spans 15 residues. CDR3 residues: CASSLGGLYNSPLHF. CDR3 in DNA: TGTGCCAGCAGCTTAGGGGGGTTGTATAATTCACCCCTCCACTTT.

V usage is TRBV7-2 and J usage is TRBJ2-1, with 7 positions matching TRBD2. CDR1 SGHTA and CDR2 FQGNSA come from the germline V gene. With 8 bases clipped from V and 2 bases from J, the junction kept 9 bases outside the gene matches. CDR3 length equals 15 residues. The DNA of the CDR3 is TGTGCCAGCCAGACAGACCTAGCGGCCTACAATGAGCAGTTCTTC. Its protein is CASQTDLAAYNEQFF.

This chain uses TRBV7-9 with TRBJ1-4; D possibly corresponds to TRBD1 (5 bases). The CDR3 runs to 15 residues. V was clipped by 1 base and J by 6 bases, with 12 bases between them. Germline CDR1 is SEHNR and CDR2 is FQNEAQ (reference sequence). The CDR3 reads CASSLEAGLDEKLFF. The CDR3, as DNA: TGTGCCAGCAGCTTAGAGGCAGGGTTAGATGAAAAACTGTTTTTT.

This clone was counted once. The V call is TRBV11-2, the J call TRBJ2-1; 10 nucleotides agree with TRBD2. The J segment lost 5 bases and the V segment lost 6 bases, leaving 7 bases of the junction unmatched. The CDR3 runs 15 residues. Germline V gene lookup returns CDR1 SGHAT and CDR2 FQNNGV. The CDR3 coding sequence is TGTGCCAGCAGTTACGGACTAGCGGATGACAATGAGCAGTTCTTC. Amino acid sequence: CASSYGLADDNEQFF.

This clone was counted between two and nine times. V usage is TRBV27 and J usage is TRBJ2-7, with D tentatively TRBD1 (6 bases). CDR3 size: 14 residues. Germline lookup yields CDR1 MNHEY and CDR2 SMNVEV (reference sequence). The V end was cut by 10 bases, the J end by 0 bases, with 16 bases between. This CDR3 is CATPRDTHSYEQYF. CDR3 in DNA: TGTGCCACCCCCCGGGACACCCACTCCTACGAGCAGTACTTC.

The count of this clone is one. This same CDR3 is encoded by further DNA sequences in the sample. The chain employs TRBV5-1 and TRBJ2-5, with 7 bases that match TRBD1. After removal of 2 bases from V and 2 bases from J, the junction contained 3 bases not matched to a gene. In germline, CDR1 is SGHRS, CDR2 YFSETQ. This CDR3 comprises 14 residues. CDR3 in amino acids: CASSLGGGQETQYF. The CDR3 region has the DNA TGCGCCAGCAGCTTAGGGGGCGGGCAAGAGACCCAGTACTTC.

V and J are TRBV4-3 and TRBJ2-2, with TRBD1 as a possible D gene (6 bases). V was trimmed by 3 bases and J by 0 bases, leaving 11 bases between them. CDR1 and CDR2 (germline): LGHNA, YSLEER. This CDR3 is 16 amino acids long. CDR3 DNA sequence: TGCGCCAGCAGCCAGGAGACAGGCCCGAACACCGGGGAGCTGTTTTTT. Residues: CASSQETGPNTGELFF.

The J gene is TRBJ1-4, the V gene TRBV30; 7 nucleotides match TRBD1. After removal of 2 bases from V and 7 bases from J, the junction contained 10 bases not matched to a gene. The CDR3 is made up of 15 amino acids. CDR1 is GTSNPN, CDR2 SVGIG, per germline (reference sequence). The CDR3 coding sequence is TGTGCCTGGAGTTTCCGAAGGGGGCGTTGTGAAAAACTGTTTTTT. Translated, it gives CAWSFRRGRCEKLFF.

The chain has TRBV10-3 and TRBJ1-2; TRBD1 matches at 7 bases. The CDR3 spans 12 residues. CDR1 ENHRY and CDR2 SYGVKD come from the germline V gene. V shed 4 bases, J shed 8 bases, and the junction held 4 bases outside the gene matches. This CDR3 reads CAISGQGEGYTF. Here the CDR3 DNA reads TGTGCCATCAGTGGACAGGGCGAGGGCTACACCTTC.

This chain links TRBV5-5 with TRBJ1-5, with D maybe TRBD1 (5 bases). The germline CDR1 and CDR2 sequences are SGHKS and YYEKEE (reference sequence). V lost 4 bases and J 0 bases, leaving 8 bases between the germline ends. This CDR3 comprises 14 residues. The CDR3 sequence: CASSQGYSNQPQHF. The CDR3 nucleotides read TGTGCCAGCAGCCAGGGATATAGCAATCAGCCCCAGCATTTT.

The chain couples TRBV11-3 to TRBJ2-6; D remains unclear. V gave up 6 bases and J gave up 0 bases, with 9 bases separating them. Germline CDR1 SGHNT, CDR2 YENEEA. The CDR3 covers 15 residues. The CDR3 here is CASSDTRSGANVLTF. The DNA for the CDR3 is TGTGCCAGCAGTGACACCCGCTCTGGGGCCAACGTCCTGACTTTC.

The CDR3 loop reads CASSPQTGLSGNTIYF. CDR3 sequence (DNA): TGTGCCAGCAGCCCTCAGACAGGGCTCTCTGGAAACACCATATATTTT. This chain links TRBV7-2 with TRBJ1-3; 7 bases are shared with TRBD1. The CDR3 has 16 amino acids. Unmatched junction bases numbered 7, after V lost 5 bases and J lost 0 bases. Germline-derived CDR1 and CDR2 are SGHTA and FQGNSA.

The chain's CDR3 is CASSYSVETPYEQYF. CDR3 sequence (DNA): TGTGCCAGCAGTTACTCGGTGGAGACCCCCTACGAGCAGTACTTC. V and J are TRBV6-6 and TRBJ2-7, with unresolved D. V lost 0 bases to trimming and J lost 2 bases, with 11 bases between them. CDR1 is MNHNY, CDR2 SVGAGI, per germline (reference sequence). This CDR3 comprises 15 residues.

The V and J genes are TRBV28 and TRBJ2-3, with 8 nucleotides matching TRBD2. The length of the CDR3 is 15 residues. From germline, CDR1 is MDHEN and CDR2 SYDVKM. The V gene end was trimmed by 10 bases and the J gene end by 5 bases; junction bases not matched to a gene: 14. The CDR3 spells CAIPPRAGVVDTQYF. The CDR3 DNA reads TGTGCCATCCCGCCTCGAGCGGGAGTGGTAGATACGCAGTATTTT. Full variable domain (outside the CDR3, taken from reference TRBV28 and TRBJ2-3): DVKVTQSSRYLVKRTGEKVFLECVQDMDHENMFWYRQDPGLGLRLIYFSYDVKMKEKGDIPEGYSVSREKKERFSLILESASTNQTSMYLCAIPPRAGVVDTQYFGPGTRLTVL.

The chain links TRBV2 to TRBJ2-3; D not certain. Germline CDR1 is SNHLY and CDR2 is FYNNEI. The CDR3 totals 14 residues. Trimming left V 5 bases short and J 1 base short, with 10 bases between. CDR3 residues: CASSSVQGTDTQYF. The CDR3 DNA reads as TGTGCCAGCAGTTCGGTGCAGGGCACAGATACGCAGTATTTT.

V is TRBV11-2 and J is TRBJ2-7; the D gene is possibly TRBD2 (6 bases). Germline CDR1 reads SGHAT; CDR2 reads FQNNGV. V lost 5 bases to trimming and J lost 1 base, with 15 bases between them. This CDR3 is built from 15 residues. The DNA for the CDR3 is TGTGCCAGCAGCGTTGGACTTAGCGGTTCCTACGAGCAGTACTTC. It is translated as CASSVGLSGSYEQYF. The full variable domain, with the rest looked up from reference TRBV11-2 and TRBJ2-7, is EAGVAQSPRYKIIEKRQSVAFWCNPISGHATLYWYQQILGQGPKLLIQFQNNGVVDDSQLPKDRFSAERLKGVDSTLKIQPAKLEDSAVYLCASSVGLSGSYEQYFGPGTRLTVT.

V usage is TRBV15 and J usage is TRBJ2-7; possible D gene TRBD2, 7 bases. The CDR3 totals 16 residues. The germline gives CDR1 LNHNV, CDR2 YYDKDF (reference sequence). V was shortened by 1 base and J by 2 bases, with 15 bases between the two germline ends. The CDR3 spells CATSRVGGGIPYEQYF. The DNA of the CDR3 is TGTGCCACCAGCAGAGTGGGAGGGGGTATCCCCTACGAGCAGTACTTC.

The chain recombines TRBV10-3 with TRBJ2-1; D gene uncertain. The CDR3 has 13 residues. V gave up 3 bases and J gave up 1 base, with 4 bases separating them. Germline assignment: CDR1 ENHRY and CDR2 SYGVKD. The DNA for the CDR3 is TGTGCCATCAGTGATGCGTCCTACAATGAGCAGTTCTTC. Translation gives CAISDASYNEQFF.